The 23 T cell receptor beta chains below were found in one sample sequenced in a study of cytomegalovirus exposure and HLA in healthy donors. Profiling relied on immunoSEQ multiplex PCR, and the TCRdb table lists in-frame clones only, not all of them. Of about 120,000 clones listed, about 96% were seen once; the top ten hold 1.7%. The sample taken for sequencing was PBMCs. Every receptor here comes from a young man in good health and CMV-seronegative.

The J gene is TRBJ2-7, the V gene TRBV18; TRBD1 agrees at 7 bases. Germline V CDR1 and CDR2: KGHSH, LQKENI. The CDR3 contains 14 residues. V gave up 4 bases and J gave up 4 bases; unmatched junction bases: 7. The CDR3, as DNA: TGTGCCAGCTCACTCACAGGGGATGGTTACGAGCAGTACTTC. Translating gives CASSLTGDGYEQYF. The variable domain in full, with the rest retrieved from reference TRBV18 and TRBJ2-7, is NAGVMQNPRHLVRRRGQEARLRCSPMKGHSHVYWYRQLPEEGLKFMVYLQKENIIDESGMPKERFSAEFPKEGPSILRIQQVVRGDSAAYFCASSLTGDGYEQYFGPGTRLTVT.

The chain uses TRBV6-5 and TRBJ1-5; a possible D gene is TRBD1 (5 bases). V dropped 5 bases and J dropped 5 bases, with 10 bases sitting between them. CDR1 and CDR2 from the germline V gene are MNHEY and SVGAGI. The CDR3 runs to 13 residues. The CDR3 sequence is CASSVGGDQPQHF. In DNA form, the CDR3 reads TGTGCCAGCAGTGTGGGGGGGGATCAGCCCCAGCATTTT.

The rearrangement joins TRBV15 to TRBJ2-7, with D uncertain. Deletions cut 0 bases from V and 4 bases from J, with 7 bases between. The CDR3 covers 13 residues. CDR1 is LNHNV and CDR2 is YYDKDF in the germline V gene (reference sequence). This CDR3 is CATSRDEEYEQYF. The CDR3 nucleotides read TGTGCCACCAGCAGAGATGAGGAATACGAGCAGTACTTC. The full variable domain, its missing parts supplied by reference TRBV15 and TRBJ2-7, is DAMVIQNPRYQVTQFGKPVTLSCSQTLNHNVMYWYQQKSSQAPKLLFHYYDKDFNNEADTPDNFQSRRPNTSFCFLDIRSPGLGDTAMYLCATSRDEEYEQYFGPGTRLTVT.

The chain links TRBV5-1 to TRBJ2-1, with 9 nucleotides matching TRBD2. J gave up 8 bases and V 0 bases, and 3 bases lay outside the gene matches. Germline CDR1 SGHRS, CDR2 YFSETQ. This CDR3 has 14 amino acids. The CDR3 region has the DNA TGCGCCAGCAGCTTGGACCCTAGCGGGGATGAGCAGTTCTTC. Protein sequence: CASSLDPSGDEQFF. The full variable domain, in which reference TRBV5-1 and TRBJ2-1 provide the parts outside the CDR3, is KAGVTQTPRYLIKTRGQQVTLSCSPISGHRSVSWYQQTPGQGLQFLFEYFSETQRNKGNFPGRFSGRQFSNSRSEMNVSTLELGDSALYLCASSLDPSGDEQFFGPGTRLTVL.

The chain carries TRBV19 and TRBJ2-1, with TRBD1 as a possible D gene (5 bases). The germline gives CDR1 LNHDA, CDR2 SQIVND (reference sequence). Trimming removed 5 bases from V and 0 bases from J, with 11 bases in between. The CDR3 length is 15 residues. CDR3 coding DNA: TGTGCCAGTAGTGGAGACAGTAGCTCCTACAATGAGCAGTTCTTC. Its protein is CASSGDSSSYNEQFF.

J is TRBJ1-2 and V is TRBV6-4; possible D gene TRBD1, 6 bases. V was cut by 5 bases and J by 8 bases, with 15 bases left in between. Germline CDR1 MRHNA, CDR2 SNTAGT. This CDR3 has 13 residues. CDR3 region: CASSPDRSHGYTF. The CDR3 DNA reads TGTGCCAGCAGTCCCGACAGGTCACACGGCTACACCTTC.

This chain connects TRBV28 to TRBJ1-1; 7 nucleotides agree with TRBD1. In germline, CDR1 is MDHEN, CDR2 SYDVKM. The CDR3 has 15 residues. V trimming: 6 bases; J trimming: 5 bases; junction bases outside the gene matches: 12. Written as DNA, the CDR3 is TGTGCCAGCAGCCTACAGGGGACGGTTTGGACTGAAGCTTTCTTT. Protein product: CASSLQGTVWTEAFF.

The V and J genes are TRBV9 and TRBJ1-5; D ambiguous. CDR3 length: 17 amino acids. Germline lookup yields CDR1 SGDLS and CDR2 YYNGEE. V lost 7 bases and J 0 bases, leaving 20 bases between the germline ends. As DNA, the CDR3 is TGTGCCAGCTCACCCACCGGGAGGCCAAATAGCAATCAGCCCCAGCATTTT. Protein product: CASSPTGRPNSNQPQHF.

This clone was observed once. The chain has TRBV10-3 and TRBJ2-7; D unclear. Germline assignment: CDR1 ENHRY and CDR2 SYGVKD. CDR3 length: 13 residues. V lost 6 bases and J 0 bases, leaving 9 bases between the germline ends. CDR3 in DNA: TGTGCCATCAGGCTGGAGTCCTCCTACGAGCAGTACTTC. Translating it yields CAIRLESSYEQYF.

This chain connects TRBV6-6 to TRBJ2-3; D is perhaps TRBD1 (5 bases). The CDR3 has 14 amino acids. Trimming cost V 7 bases and J 1 base, with 12 bases left between them. Germline V gene lookup returns CDR1 MNHNY and CDR2 SVGAGI (reference sequence). The chain's CDR3 is CASKFAQGTDTQYF. The CDR3 DNA reads TGTGCCAGCAAGTTCGCACAGGGCACAGATACGCAGTATTTT.

V usage is TRBV7-6 and J usage is TRBJ2-5; D possibly corresponds to TRBD1 (5 bases). V was pared by 5 bases and J by 1 base, with 14 bases between. Germline lookup yields CDR1 SGHVS and CDR2 FNYEAQ. This CDR3 is built from 15 residues. The CDR3 DNA sequence: TGTGCCAGCAGCCCAAGGTTGGGGCGCCAAGAGACCCAGTACTTC. Translation: CASSPRLGRQETQYF.

This chain links TRBV11-3 with TRBJ2-1; 10 positions agree with TRBD2. Germline V gives CDR1 SGHNT, CDR2 YENEEA. The CDR3 extends over 14 amino acids. V gave up 1 base and J gave up 10 bases; unmatched junction bases: 4. CDR3 coding DNA: TGTGCCAGCAGCTTAGGTCCAGCGGGAGGGGAGCAGTTCTTC. This gives the protein CASSLGPAGGEQFF.

This rearrangement joins TRBV27 to TRBJ2-3; 7 bases are a match to TRBD2. The V segment lost 4 bases and the J segment 2 bases; nucleotides outside the gene matches: 12. The CDR3 loop spans 17 amino acids. Germline CDR1 is MNHEY and CDR2 is SMNVEV (reference sequence). The CDR3 here is CASSSSPVAGSTDTQYF. The CDR3 DNA reads TGTGCCAGCAGTTCTTCCCCAGTAGCGGGCTCCACAGATACGCAGTATTTT.

With regard to this clone: Other DNA sequences in this sample translate to the same CDR3. This chain uses TRBV7-2 with TRBJ2-1, with unresolved D. This CDR3 spans 14 amino acids. With 2 bases removed from V and 0 bases from J, the gap between germline ends came to 5 bases. Germline V gene sequence: CDR1 SGHTA, CDR2 FQGNSA. The CDR3 coding sequence is TGTGCCAGCAGCTTATCCAGCTCCTACAATGAGCAGTTCTTC. Translation gives CASSLSSSYNEQFF.

The V and J genes are TRBV4-2 and TRBJ2-1, with 11 bases lining up with TRBD2. Germline lookup yields CDR1 LGHNA and CDR2 YNFKEQ. V lost 0 bases and J lost 3; bases outside the gene matches: 1. CDR3 length equals 16 residues. The CDR3 loop reads CASSQDGTSGYNEQFF. The CDR3 DNA is TGTGCCAGCAGCCAAGATGGGACTAGCGGCTACAATGAGCAGTTCTTC.

With regard to this clone: Other nucleotide sequences from this sample produce the same CDR3. The CDR3 is CASSLLAGNYNEQFF. The CDR3 DNA sequence: TGTGCCAGCAGCTTGCTAGCGGGGAACTACAATGAGCAGTTCTTC. The chain uses TRBV7-3 and TRBJ2-1, with 9 bases identical to TRBD2. Germline loops: CDR1 SGHTA, CDR2 FQGTGA. J was trimmed by 3 bases and V by 3 bases; bases with no gene match: 3. The CDR3 consists of 15 residues.

The chain couples TRBV15 to TRBJ2-1; the match to TRBD1 covers 9 bases. This CDR3 contains 14 residues. The ends lost 6 bases at V and 5 bases at J; junction bases unmatched: 5. Germline V gene data show CDR1 as LNHNV and CDR2 as YYDKDF (reference sequence). The CDR3 loop is CATSTRTGDNEQFF. The CDR3 nucleotides read TGTGCCACCAGTACCCGGACAGGGGACAATGAGCAGTTCTTC.

The chain uses TRBV2 and TRBJ2-3, with TRBD1 as a possible D gene (5 bases). Trimming pared 2 bases from V and 2 bases from J, leaving 11 bases between. Germline CDR1 reads SNHLY; CDR2 reads FYNNEI. The CDR3 has 15 amino acids. Here the CDR3 DNA reads TGTGCCAGCAGTGAAAGGGGCATAGTCACAGATACGCAGTATTTT. Residues: CASSERGIVTDTQYF.

The chain joins TRBV11-2 to TRBJ2-5, with TRBD2 identical over 11 bases. Looked up from germline, CDR1 is SGHAT and CDR2 is FQNNGV. V lost 5 bases, J lost 3 bases, and 11 bases stayed unmatched. The CDR3 length is 17 residues. The CDR3 DNA reads as TGTGCCAGCAGCCCACGAGTGGGTAGCGGGAGGGAAGAGACCCAGTACTTC. Its protein is CASSPRVGSGREETQYF.

This clone appeared a single time. V is TRBV19 and J is TRBJ2-3; D perhaps matches TRBD2 (7 bases). The ends were cut back, 7 bases at V and 1 base at J, with 24 bases in the middle. Germline CDR1 is LNHDA and CDR2 is SQIVND (reference sequence). The CDR3 has 18 residues. CDR3 protein: CASKGGWGGPSGTDTQYF. DNA of the CDR3: TGTGCCAGTAAAGGGGGGTGGGGAGGGCCATCCGGCACAGATACGCAGTATTTT. Full variable domain (missing parts from reference TRBV19 and TRBJ2-3): DGGITQSPKYLFRKEGQNVTLSCEQNLNHDAMYWYRQDPGQGLRLIYYSQIVNDFQKGDIAEGYSVSREKKESFPLTVTSAQKNPTAFYLCASKGGWGGPSGTDTQYFGPGTRLTVL.

The V call is TRBV7-2, the J call TRBJ2-3; D is ambiguous. From germline, CDR1 is SGHTA and CDR2 FQGNSA. CDR3 length: 12 residues. Trimming cost V 4 bases and J 6 bases, with 8 bases left between them. The CDR3 region has the DNA TGTGCCAGCAGCTCCCGGTGGGATACGCAGTATTTT. It yields the protein CASSSRWDTQYF.

The V call is TRBV7-9, the J call TRBJ2-7; TRBD2 matches 11 bases. CDR1 SEHNR and CDR2 FQNEAQ come from the germline V gene (reference sequence). The CDR3 covers 16 residues. J was trimmed by 4 bases and V by 2 bases; bases with no gene match: 7. The CDR3 reads CASSLPASGRSYEQYF. The CDR3 nucleotides are TGTGCCAGCAGCTTACCCGCTAGCGGGAGGTCATACGAGCAGTACTTC.

This chain connects TRBV2 to TRBJ2-1, with 7 bases identical to TRBD2. The CDR3 has 13 residues. V gave up 6 bases and J gave up 12 bases; unmatched junction bases: 11. The germline V gene encodes CDR1 SNHLY and CDR2 FYNNEI. The CDR3 nucleotides read TGTGCCAGCAGGAGGTTACCCGGGAGGCGGCAGTTCTTC. It yields the protein CASRRLPGRRQFF.